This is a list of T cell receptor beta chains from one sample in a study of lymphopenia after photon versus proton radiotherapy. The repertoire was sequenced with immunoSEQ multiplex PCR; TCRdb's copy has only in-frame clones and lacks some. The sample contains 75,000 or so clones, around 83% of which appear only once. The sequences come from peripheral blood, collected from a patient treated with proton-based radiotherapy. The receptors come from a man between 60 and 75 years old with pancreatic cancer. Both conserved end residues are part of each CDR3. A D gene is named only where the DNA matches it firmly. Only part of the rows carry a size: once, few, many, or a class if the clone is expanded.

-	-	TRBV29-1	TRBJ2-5	TGCAGCGTTGAGCCAGGGGGGAAAGAGACCCAGTACTTC	CSVEPGGKETQYF
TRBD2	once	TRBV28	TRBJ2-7	TGTGCTGCGGGAGGGTCGAGCTCCTACGAGCAGTACTTC	CAAGGSSSYEQYF
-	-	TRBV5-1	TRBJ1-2	TGCGCCAGCAGCCGGGACTCCACGAATGGCTACACCTTC	CASSRDSTNGYTF
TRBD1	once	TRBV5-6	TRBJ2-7	TGTGCCAGCAGCTTGCGCAGGGGGCGCGACGAGCAGTACTTC	CASSLRRGRDEQYF
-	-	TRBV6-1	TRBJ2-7	TGTGCCAGCAGTTTTTCTCGGCTCGAGCAGTACTTC	CASSFSRLEQYF
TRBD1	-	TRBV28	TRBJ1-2	TGTGCCAGCAGCCCGGCGACAGGGCTAGGGACCGGCTACACCTTC	CASSPATGLGTGYTF
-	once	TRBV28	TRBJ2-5	TGTGCCAGCAAATTAGGGGAAGGGGAGCAGTACTTC	CASKLGEGEQYF
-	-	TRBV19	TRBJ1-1	TGTGCCAGTAGTTACTTAAGGGGTCAGGGGACTGAAGCTTTCTTT	CASSYLRGQGTEAFF
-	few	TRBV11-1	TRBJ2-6	TGTGCCAGCAGCTTAGACTCGGCGACCTCTGGGGCCAACGTCCTGACTTTC	CASSLDSATSGANVLTF
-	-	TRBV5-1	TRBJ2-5	TGCGCCAGCAGCTTCGCGCCGGAGGGGGGTCAAGAGACCCAGTACTTC	CASSFAPEGGQETQYF
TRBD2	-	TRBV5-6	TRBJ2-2	TGTGCCAGCAGCTGGACTAGCGGGAGGGGGGAGCTGTTTTTT	CASSWTSGRGELFF
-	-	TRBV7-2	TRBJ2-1	TGTGCCAGCAGCTTAGGACAGGGACTGTTCTTC	CASSLGQGLFF
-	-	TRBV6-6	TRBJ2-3	TGTGCCAGTCTTCGCCCCGGCAACCCAGATACGCAGTATTTT	CASLRPGNPDTQYF
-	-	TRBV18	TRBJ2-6	TGTGCCAGCTCAGTCCTGGGCAGGGAAGTATTGGGGGCCAACGTCCTGACTTTC	CASSVLGREVLGANVLTF
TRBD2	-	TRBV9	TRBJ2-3	TGTGCCAGCAGCGTAGCTCCCGGGGGGGGACAAGATACGCAGTATTTT	CASSVAPGGGQDTQYF
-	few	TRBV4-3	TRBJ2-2	TGCGCCAGCAGCCAAAATCCCACCGGGGAGCTGTTTTTT	CASSQNPTGELFF
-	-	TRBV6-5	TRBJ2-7	TGTGCCAGCAGTTATAGCCCGATCGGCGAGCAGTACTTC	CASSYSPIGEQYF
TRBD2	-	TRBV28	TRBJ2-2	TGTGCCAGCAGTTTATTGGCTAGCGGTACCGGGGAGCTGTTTTTT	CASSLLASGTGELFF
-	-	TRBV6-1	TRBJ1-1	TGTGCCAGCAGCGCCGACACAAACACTGAAGCTTTCTTT	CASSADTNTEAFF
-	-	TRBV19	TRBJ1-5	TGTGCCAGTAGTATAGGTGAAGTCCCGTTCAATCAGCCCCAGCATTTT	CASSIGEVPFNQPQHF
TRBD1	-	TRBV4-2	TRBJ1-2	TGTGCCAGCAGCCCTACCTCTACAGGGGGCGCGGGCTACACCTTC	CASSPTSTGGAGYTF
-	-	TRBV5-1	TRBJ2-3	TGCGCCAGCAGCGTGTATGTCCCAGATACGCAGTATTTT	CASSVYVPDTQYF
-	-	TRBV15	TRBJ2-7	TGTGCCACCAGCAGAGATCCGGAGTCCTACGAGCAGTACTTC	CATSRDPESYEQYF
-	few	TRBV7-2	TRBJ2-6	TGTGCCAGCAGCCCTAGCCCCGGGGCCAACGTCCTGACTTTC	CASSPSPGANVLTF
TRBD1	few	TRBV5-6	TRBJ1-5	TGTGCCAGCAGCACGGGGACAGGGGGATTTGATCAGCCCCAGCATTTT	CASSTGTGGFDQPQHF
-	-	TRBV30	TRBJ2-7	TGTGCCTGGAGTGATCGCGGGGTGGGAGAGCAGTACTTC	CAWSDRGVGEQYF
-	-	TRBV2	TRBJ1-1	TGTGCCAGCAGTGAGGCGTTCGGGGGGAGCACTGAAGCTTTCTTT	CASSEAFGGSTEAFF
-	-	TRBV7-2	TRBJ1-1	TGTGCCAGCAGACGCCCATCGGGGGGGAACACTGAAGCTTTCTTT	CASRRPSGGNTEAFF
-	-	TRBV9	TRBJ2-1	TGTGCCAGCAGCGTAGGAGCCGATTACACAGGGAATGAGCAGTTCTTC	CASSVGADYTGNEQFF
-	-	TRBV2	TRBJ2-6	TGTGCCAGCAGCGGGACAAGGGCCGTCTCTGGGGCCAACGTCCTGACTTTC	CASSGTRAVSGANVLTF
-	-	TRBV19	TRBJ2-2	TGTGCCAGTAGTCACAGCCCTCCTCCGAATTCCGGGGAGCTGTTTTTT	CASSHSPPPNSGELFF
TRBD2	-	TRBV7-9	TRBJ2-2	TGTGCCAGCAGCTCACCAGCGGGAGGGCCCGGTACGAACGCCGGGGAGCTGTTTTTT	CASSSPAGGPGTNAGELFF
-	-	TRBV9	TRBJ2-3	TGTGCCAGCAGCGTAGTCGGGGGAGACACAGATACGCAGTATTTT	CASSVVGGDTDTQYF
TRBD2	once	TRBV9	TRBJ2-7	TGTGCCAGCAGCGTAGGTCCTAGCGGGATCATCATGGCCTACGAGCAGTACTTC	CASSVGPSGIIMAYEQYF
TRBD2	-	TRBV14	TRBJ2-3	TGTGCCAGCATACGACTAGCGGGAGGTGCTAGCACAGATACGCAGTATTTT	CASIRLAGGASTDTQYF
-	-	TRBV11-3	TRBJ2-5	TGTGCCAGCAGCTTTTCAGGCACCATCGAGACCCAGTACTTC	CASSFSGTIETQYF
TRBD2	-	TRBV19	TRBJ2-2	TGTGCCACATCCTCCGGGACTAGAAGAACCGGGGAGCTGTTTTTT	CATSSGTRRTGELFF
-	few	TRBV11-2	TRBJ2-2	TGTGCCAGCAGCCCAGGGACCTTTAGCGGCGCCGGGGAGCTGTTTTTT	CASSPGTFSGAGELFF
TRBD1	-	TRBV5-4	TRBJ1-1	TGTGCCAGCAGCCCAGGACAGGCGGGGGGGGCTTTCTTT	CASSPGQAGGAFF
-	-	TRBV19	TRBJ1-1	TGTGCCAGTAGTAAAAGCAGGGACGGTTGGACTGAAGCTTTCTTT	CASSKSRDGWTEAFF
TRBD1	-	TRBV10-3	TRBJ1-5	TGTGCCATCAGGGGGGACAGTGCTAGCAATCAGCCCCAGCATTTT	CAIRGDSASNQPQHF
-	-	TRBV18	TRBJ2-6	TGTGCCAGCTCACCGCAGGGGACGCCTGGGGCCAACGTCCTGACTTTC	CASSPQGTPGANVLTF
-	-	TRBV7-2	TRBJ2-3	TGTGCCAGCAGCAGATACGGGGATACGCAGTATTTT	CASSRYGDTQYF